This T cell receptor beta chain emerged from a study of cytomegalovirus exposure and HLA in healthy donors. Each donor's status was that of a healthy bone marrow donor. The PCR ran on 60 Vbeta and 13 Jbeta primers. Measured with immunoSEQ multiplex PCR; TCRdb has only the in-frame clones, and not every one. The listing contains around 50,000 clones. The CDR3 has 12 residues. The germline V gene has CDR1 SGHTA and CDR2 FQGTGA. Deletions cut 3 bases from V and 5 bases from J, with 7 bases between. The chain employs TRBV7-3 and TRBJ1-1; no reliable D call. The sample consisted of PBMCs. The receptor was isolated from a female donor in good health and CMV-seronegative. The DNA of the CDR3 is TGTGCCAGCAGCTTCCAGGCAACTGAAGCTTTCTTT. This gives the protein CASSFQATEAFF.